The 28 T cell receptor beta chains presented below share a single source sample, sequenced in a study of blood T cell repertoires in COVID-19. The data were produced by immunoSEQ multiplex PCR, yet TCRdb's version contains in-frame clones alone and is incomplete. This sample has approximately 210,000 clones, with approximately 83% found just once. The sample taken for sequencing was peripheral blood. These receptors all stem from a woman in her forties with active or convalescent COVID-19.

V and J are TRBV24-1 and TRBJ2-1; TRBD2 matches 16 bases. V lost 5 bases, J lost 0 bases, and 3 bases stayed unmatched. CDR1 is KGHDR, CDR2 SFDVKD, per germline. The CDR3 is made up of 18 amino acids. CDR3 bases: TGTGCCACCAGTGCGGGACTAGCGGGGGGGCGCTCCTACAATGAGCAGTTCTTC. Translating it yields CATSAGLAGGRSYNEQFF.

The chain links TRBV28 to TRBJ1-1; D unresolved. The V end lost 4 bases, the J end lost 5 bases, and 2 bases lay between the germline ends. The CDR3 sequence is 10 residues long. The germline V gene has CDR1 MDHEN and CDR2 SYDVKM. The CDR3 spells CASSSTEAFF. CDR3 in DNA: TGTGCCAGCAGTTCAACTGAAGCTTTCTTT.

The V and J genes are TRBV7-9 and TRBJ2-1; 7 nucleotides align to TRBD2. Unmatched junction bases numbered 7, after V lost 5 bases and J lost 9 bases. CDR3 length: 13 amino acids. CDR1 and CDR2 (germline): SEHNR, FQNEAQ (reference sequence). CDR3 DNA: TGTGCCAGCAGCCCCCCCACTAGCGTTGAGCAGTTCTTC. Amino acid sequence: CASSPPTSVEQFF.

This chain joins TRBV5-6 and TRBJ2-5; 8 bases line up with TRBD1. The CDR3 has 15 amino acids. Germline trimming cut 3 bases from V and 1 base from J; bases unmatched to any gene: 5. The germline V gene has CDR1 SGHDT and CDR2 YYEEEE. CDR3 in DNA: TGTGCCAGCAGCTCAGGGGGCCCTTTCCAAGAGACCCAGTACTTC. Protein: CASSSGGPFQETQYF. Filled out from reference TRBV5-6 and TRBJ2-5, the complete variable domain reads DAGVTQSPTHLIKTRGQQVTLRCSPKSGHDTVSWYQQALGQGPQFIFQYYEEEERQRGNFPDRFSGHQFPNYSSELNVNALLLGDSALYLCASSSGGPFQETQYFGPGTRLLVL.

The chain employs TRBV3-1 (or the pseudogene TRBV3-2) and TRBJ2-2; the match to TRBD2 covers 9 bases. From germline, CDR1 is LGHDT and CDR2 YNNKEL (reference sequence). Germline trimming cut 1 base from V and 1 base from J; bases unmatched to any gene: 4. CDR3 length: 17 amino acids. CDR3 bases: TGTGCCAGCAGCCAAGGAACGACTAGCGGGAACACCGGGGAGCTGTTTTTT. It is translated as CASSQGTTSGNTGELFF.

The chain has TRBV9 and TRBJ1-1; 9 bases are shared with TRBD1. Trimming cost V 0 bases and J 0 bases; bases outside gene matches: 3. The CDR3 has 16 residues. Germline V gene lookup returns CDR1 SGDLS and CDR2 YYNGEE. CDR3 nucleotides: TGTGCCAGCAGCGTAGAGACAGGGGGTTTGAACACTGAAGCTTTCTTT. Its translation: CASSVETGGLNTEAFF.

CDR3 loop: CASSVSPSGMSDTQYF. Here the CDR3 DNA reads TGTGCCAGCAGCGTATCCCCTAGCGGGATGTCAGATACGCAGTATTTT. This chain links TRBV9 with TRBJ2-3; 9 bases match TRBD2. Trimming at V came to 1 base and at J to 4 bases, leaving 7 bases not matched to a gene. The CDR3 sequence is 16 residues long. Germline V gives CDR1 SGDLS, CDR2 YYNGEE.

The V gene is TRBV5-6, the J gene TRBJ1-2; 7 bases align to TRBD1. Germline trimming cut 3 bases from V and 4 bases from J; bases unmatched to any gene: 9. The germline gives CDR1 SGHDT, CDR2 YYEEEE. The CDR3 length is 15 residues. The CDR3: CASSYLDRAGYGYTF. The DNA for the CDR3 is TGTGCCAGCAGCTACTTAGACAGGGCGGGCTATGGCTACACCTTC.

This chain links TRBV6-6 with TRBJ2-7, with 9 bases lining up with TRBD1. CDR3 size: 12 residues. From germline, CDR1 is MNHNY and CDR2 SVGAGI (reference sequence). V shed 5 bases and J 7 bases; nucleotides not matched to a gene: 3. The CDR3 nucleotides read TGTGCCAGCAGTCGACAGGGGGAAGAGCAGTACTTC. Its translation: CASSRQGEEQYF.

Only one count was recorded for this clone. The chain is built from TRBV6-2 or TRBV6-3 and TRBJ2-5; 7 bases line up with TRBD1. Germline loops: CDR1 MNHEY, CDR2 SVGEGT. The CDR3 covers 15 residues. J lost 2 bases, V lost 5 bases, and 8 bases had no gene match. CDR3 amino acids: CASSPLDRAQETQYF. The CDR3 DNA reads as TGTGCCAGCAGTCCCCTAGACAGGGCTCAAGAGACCCAGTACTTC.

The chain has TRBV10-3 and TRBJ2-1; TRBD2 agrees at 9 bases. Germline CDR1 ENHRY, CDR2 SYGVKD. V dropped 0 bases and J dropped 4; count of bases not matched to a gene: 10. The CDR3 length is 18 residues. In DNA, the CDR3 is TGTGCCATCAGTGAGTCCCCCCCCAGCGGGAGGCTGTACAATGAGCAGTTCTTC. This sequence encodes CAISESPPSGRLYNEQFF.

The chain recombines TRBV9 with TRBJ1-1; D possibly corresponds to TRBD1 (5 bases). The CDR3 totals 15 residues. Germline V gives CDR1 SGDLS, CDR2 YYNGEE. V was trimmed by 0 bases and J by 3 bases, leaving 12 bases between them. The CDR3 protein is CASSVEGRDYTEAFF. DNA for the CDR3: TGTGCCAGCAGCGTAGAAGGCAGGGATTACACTGAAGCTTTCTTT.

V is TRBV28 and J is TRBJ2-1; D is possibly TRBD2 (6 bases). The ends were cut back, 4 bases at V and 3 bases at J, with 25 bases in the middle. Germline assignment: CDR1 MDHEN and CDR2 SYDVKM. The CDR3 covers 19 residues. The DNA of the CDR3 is TGTGCCAGCAGTTCAACACATAGCGGAAGAATAGGCCGCTACAATGAGCAGTTCTTC. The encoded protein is CASSSTHSGRIGRYNEQFF.

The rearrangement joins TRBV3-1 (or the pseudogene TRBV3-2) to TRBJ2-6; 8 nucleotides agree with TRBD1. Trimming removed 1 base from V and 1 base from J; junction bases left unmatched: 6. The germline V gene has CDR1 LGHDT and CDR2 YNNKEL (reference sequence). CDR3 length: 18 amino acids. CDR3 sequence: CASSQVSGDRSGANVLTF. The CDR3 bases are TGTGCCAGCAGCCAAGTATCGGGGGACAGGTCTGGGGCCAACGTCCTGACTTTC.

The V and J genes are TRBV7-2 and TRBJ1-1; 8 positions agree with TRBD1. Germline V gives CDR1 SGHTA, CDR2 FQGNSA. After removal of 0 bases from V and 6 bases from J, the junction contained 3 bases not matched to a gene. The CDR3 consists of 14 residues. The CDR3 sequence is CASSLAPGGSEAFF. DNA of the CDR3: TGTGCCAGCAGCTTAGCTCCAGGGGGCTCTGAAGCTTTCTTT.

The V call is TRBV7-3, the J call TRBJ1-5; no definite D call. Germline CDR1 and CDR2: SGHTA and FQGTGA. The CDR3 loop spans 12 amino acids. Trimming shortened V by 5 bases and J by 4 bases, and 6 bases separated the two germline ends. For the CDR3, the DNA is TGTGCCAGCAGCAATCCTAATCAGCCCCAGCATTTT. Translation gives CASSNPNQPQHF.

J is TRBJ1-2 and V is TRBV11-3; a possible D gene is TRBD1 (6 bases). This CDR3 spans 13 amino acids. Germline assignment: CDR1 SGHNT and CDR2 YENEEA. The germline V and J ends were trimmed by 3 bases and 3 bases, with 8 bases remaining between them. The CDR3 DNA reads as TGTGCCAGCAGCTTTAACAGGGACTATGGCTACACCTTC. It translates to CASSFNRDYGYTF.

The CDR3 is CASSSGEMNTEAFF. DNA for the CDR3: TGCGCCAGCAGCTCCGGGGAGATGAACACTGAAGCTTTCTTT. J is TRBJ1-1 and V is TRBV5-1; D call uncertain. V was shortened by 3 bases and J by 0 bases, with 9 bases between the two germline ends. Germline V CDR1 and CDR2: SGHRS, YFSETQ. The CDR3 has 14 amino acids.

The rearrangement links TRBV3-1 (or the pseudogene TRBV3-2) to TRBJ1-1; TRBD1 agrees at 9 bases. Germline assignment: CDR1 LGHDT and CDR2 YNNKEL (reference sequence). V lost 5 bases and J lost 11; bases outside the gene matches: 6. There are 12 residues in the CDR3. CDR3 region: CASSYRDRVAFF. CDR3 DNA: TGTGCCAGCAGCTATCGGGACAGGGTTGCTTTCTTT.

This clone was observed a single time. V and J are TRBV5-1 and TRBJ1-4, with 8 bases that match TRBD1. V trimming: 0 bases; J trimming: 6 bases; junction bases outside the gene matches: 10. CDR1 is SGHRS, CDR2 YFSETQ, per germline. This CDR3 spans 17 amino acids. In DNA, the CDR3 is TGCGCCAGCAGCTTGGTGGGGGGGACAGGTGGAGATGAAAAACTGTTTTTT. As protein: CASSLVGGTGGDEKLFF.

The CDR3 DNA follows: TGTGCCAGCAGCCAAGTCCAGGGGGCGCGTGATACGCAGTATTTT. It codes for CASSQVQGARDTQYF. The chain links TRBV14 to TRBJ2-3, with TRBD1 identical over 8 bases. V shed 1 base, J shed 6 bases, and the junction held 6 bases outside the gene matches. This CDR3 has 15 amino acids. In germline, CDR1 is SGHDN, CDR2 FVKESK.

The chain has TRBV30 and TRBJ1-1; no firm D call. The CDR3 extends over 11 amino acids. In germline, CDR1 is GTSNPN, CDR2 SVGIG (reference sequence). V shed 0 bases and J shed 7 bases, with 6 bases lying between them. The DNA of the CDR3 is TGTGCCTGGAGTGTGCTCAGTGAAGCTTTCTTT. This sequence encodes CAWSVLSEAFF.

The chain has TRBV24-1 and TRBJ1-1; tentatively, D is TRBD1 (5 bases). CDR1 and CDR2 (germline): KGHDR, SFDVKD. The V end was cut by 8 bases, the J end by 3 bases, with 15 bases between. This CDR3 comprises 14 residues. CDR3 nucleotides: TGTGCCACCACGGCGGGGGGTGAAGACACTGAAGCTTTCTTT. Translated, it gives CATTAGGEDTEAFF.

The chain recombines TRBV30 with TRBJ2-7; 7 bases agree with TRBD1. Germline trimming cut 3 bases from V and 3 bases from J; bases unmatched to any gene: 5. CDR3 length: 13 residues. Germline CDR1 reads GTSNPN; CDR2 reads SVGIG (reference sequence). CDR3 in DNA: TGTGCCTGGAGCGAAGGGGGCTACTACGAGCAGTACTTC. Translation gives CAWSEGGYYEQYF.

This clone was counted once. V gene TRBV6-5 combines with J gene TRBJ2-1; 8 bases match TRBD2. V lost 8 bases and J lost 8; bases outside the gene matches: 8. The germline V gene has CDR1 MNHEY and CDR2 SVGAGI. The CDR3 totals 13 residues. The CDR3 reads CASLRSGSHEQFF. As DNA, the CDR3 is TGTGCCAGCCTCAGGAGCGGGAGTCATGAGCAGTTCTTC.

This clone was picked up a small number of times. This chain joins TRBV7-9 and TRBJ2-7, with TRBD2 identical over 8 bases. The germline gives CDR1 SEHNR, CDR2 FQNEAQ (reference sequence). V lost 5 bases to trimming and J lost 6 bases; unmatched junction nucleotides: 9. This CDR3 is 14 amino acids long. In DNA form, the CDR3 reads TGTGCCAGCAGCCCCCAGGTGACTAGCGCCGAGCAGTACTTC. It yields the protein CASSPQVTSAEQYF.

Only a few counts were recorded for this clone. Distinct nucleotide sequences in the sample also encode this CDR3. CDR3 bases: TGTGCCAGTAGCTGGGGGCTCCAAGAGACCCAGTACTTC. This codes for CASSWGLQETQYF. This sequence joins TRBV19 and TRBJ2-5; a possible D gene is TRBD1 (6 bases). Germline V gene data show CDR1 as LNHDA and CDR2 as SQIVND (reference sequence). Trimming shortened V by 6 bases and J by 1 base, and 9 bases separated the two germline ends. The CDR3 runs 13 residues.

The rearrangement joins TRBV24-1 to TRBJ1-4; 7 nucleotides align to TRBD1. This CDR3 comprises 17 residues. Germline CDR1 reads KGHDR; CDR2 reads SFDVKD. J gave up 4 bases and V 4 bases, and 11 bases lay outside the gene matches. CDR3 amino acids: CATSDPAGTVNNEKLFF. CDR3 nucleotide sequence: TGTGCCACCAGTGACCCAGCTGGGACAGTTAATAATGAAAAACTGTTTTTT.